The TCR beta chain described here comes from a study of Graves' ophthalmopathy and Graves' hyperthyroidism. The study's findings and limits: Ophthalmopathy cases were distinguished from stable hyperthyroidism by a 13-signature model, reaching about 90% sensitivity and around 80% specificity. With a specificity of 72.22% and a sensitivity of roughly 71%, the model predicted ophthalmopathy progression.

Each donor who had ophthalmopathy showed moderate-to-severe activity, a CAS of ≥3, a NOSPECS of ≥4, and a duration under 3 months. Germline CDR1 reads MNHEY; CDR2 reads SVGAGI. CDR3 length equals 15 residues. V was cut by 3 bases and J by 4 bases, with 16 bases left in between. Amplified TCR beta CDR3 regions were obtained using RNA transcripts as template. HTBI primers were used in a first-round RT-PCR, which preceded a second-round multiplex PCR. Using its own MiXCR run on the multiplex PCR reads, TCRdb lists one record per CDR3 protein. The sample gives almost 400,000 distinct CDR3 sequences, around 20% of which show up once; about 1.6% is in the top ten. Turning to this clonotype: Its antigen remains unknown.

This TCR was sampled from a woman between 18 and 29 years old with Graves' ophthalmopathy. Sequenced material: peripheral blood. The gene calls are TRBV6-5 and TRBJ2-7; the D gene is possibly TRBD1 (6 bases). CDR3 region: CASSYSLDSAYEQYF. CDR3 in DNA: TGTGCCAGCAGTTATTCGTTGGACAGTGCTTACGAGCAGTACTTC.